This T cell receptor beta chain emerged from a study of T cell responses to AZD1222 COVID-19 vaccine. The ends were cut back, 6 bases at V and 0 bases at J, with 12 bases in the middle. The CDR3 totals 14 residues. CDR1 and CDR2 from the germline V gene are SNHLY and FYNNEI. The table came from immunoSEQ multiplex PCR; TCRdb's copy has only in-frame clones and leaves some out. Among 70,000 to 90,000 clones listed, roughly 89% were seen once. The rearrangement joins TRBV2 to TRBJ2-7; unclear D gene. The sequence derives from an adult in good health. Sequences were derived from peripheral blood, sampled on day 0 of AZD1222 vaccination. CDR3 sequence: CASRKQGSSYEQYF. The CDR3 DNA is TGTGCCAGCAGGAAGCAAGGCAGCTCCTACGAGCAGTACTTC.